The rows below give T cell receptor beta chains drawn from one sample of a study of cytomegalovirus exposure and HLA in healthy donors. Profiling relied on immunoSEQ multiplex PCR, and the TCRdb table lists in-frame clones only, not all of them. The data show under 200,000 clones, with approximately 85% seen just once and around a tenth held by the top ten. Sequenced sample: PBMCs. These receptors originate from a young man in good health and CMV-seropositive. CDR3s include the opening cysteine and the closing phenylalanine or tryptophan. Fields, in order: J gene, D gene, clone size, V gene, CDR3 DNA, CDR3 protein. A D gene is named only where the DNA matches it firmly. Size values are once, few and many counts, or a class for expanded clones, and some rows have none.

TRBJ1-1	TRBD1	NA	TRBV6-5	TGTGCCAGCGGGCACAGGGGGCGCCGGAACACTGAAGCTTTCTTT	CASGHRGRRNTEAFF
TRBJ2-3	NA	NA	TRBV11-3	TGTGCCAGCAGCTGGAGACCTACTAGCACAGATACGCAGTATTTT	CASSWRPTSTDTQYF
TRBJ2-7	TRBD1	NA	TRBV9	TGTGCCAGCAGCCAGGGGACAGGTGAGACCTACGAGCAGTACTTC	CASSQGTGETYEQYF
TRBJ2-7	TRBD2	once	TRBV4-1	TGCGCCAGCAGCCAGGGCGGTAGCGGGGTCTCCTACGAGCAGTACTTC	CASSQGGSGVSYEQYF
TRBJ1-6	NA	NA	TRBV6-1	TGTGCCAGCACTTCACTCCGATCACCCCTCCACTTT	CASTSLRSPLHF
TRBJ2-7	TRBD1	NA	TRBV28	TGTGCCAGCAGTCCCCTCGACCGGGACAGGGCATACGAGCAGTACTTC	CASSPLDRDRAYEQYF
TRBJ1-5	NA	NA	TRBV6-1	TGTGCCAGCAGTGGGACCGAGGGATATCAGCCCCAGCATTTT	CASSGTEGYQPQHF
TRBJ1-5	NA	NA	TRBV6-5	TGTGCCAGCAGTCATATTATTGAGGCGGGTCAGCCCCAGCATTTT	CASSHIIEAGQPQHF
TRBJ2-1	NA	once	TRBV27	TGTGCCAGCAGTTTGGCGGGGATCTCCTACAATGAGCAGTTCTTC	CASSLAGISYNEQFF
TRBJ1-1	NA	NA	TRBV2	TGTGCCAGCAGGCCGAGGAACACTGAAGCTTTCTTT	CASRPRNTEAFF
TRBJ1-1	TRBD1	NA	TRBV15	TGTGCCACCAGCTTACCGACAGGGGAGAAAACTGAAGCTTTCTTT	CATSLPTGEKTEAFF
TRBJ2-1	TRBD1	few	TRBV4-3	TGCGCCAGCAGCCAGGAACAGGGGTATGAGCAGTTCTTC	CASSQEQGYEQFF
TRBJ1-4	NA	NA	TRBV19	TGTGCCAGTATGGCCTTTAGGGGTCCAACTAATGAAAAACTGTTTTTT	CASMAFRGPTNEKLFF
TRBJ2-2	TRBD1	NA	TRBV7-8	TGTGCCAGCAGCCGGGAAAAACCGGGACAGGGGGCGCGATACACCGGGGAGCTGTTTTTT	CASSREKPGQGARYTGELFF
TRBJ1-5	NA	NA	TRBV7-9	TGTGCCAGCAGCTTTTCGGGGTCTCAGCCCCAGCATTTT	CASSFSGSQPQHF
TRBJ1-2	TRBD1	NA	TRBV5-4	TGTGCCAGCAGCTTGGCCCTAGGGGGCCGTGGCTACACCTTC	CASSLALGGRGYTF
TRBJ2-5	NA	NA	TRBV30	TGTGCCTGGAGAGCGGCGAAAGAGACCCAGTACTTC	CAWRAAKETQYF
TRBJ2-5	NA	NA	TRBV6-6	TGTGCCAGCACAACTTTAGGGGTTGCAGAGACCCAGTACTTC	CASTTLGVAETQYF
TRBJ2-5	TRBD2	NA	TRBV10-2	TGCGCCAGCAGGCGATCGGCGGGGGTCCTCGGTGAGACCCAGTACTTC	CASRRSAGVLGETQYF
TRBJ1-1	TRBD1	NA	TRBV29-1	TGCAGCGTTGTAGGGTCAGGGGGGCTGAACACTGAAGCTTTCTTT	CSVVGSGGLNTEAFF
TRBJ1-1	NA	NA	TRBV6-6	TGTGCCAGCAGTTACTCGATCGGGGGGGGGACGACTGAAGCTTTCTTT	CASSYSIGGGTTEAFF
TRBJ1-2	TRBD1	NA	TRBV25-1	TGTGCCAGCAGTGAATATACGGGGACAGGGTATGGCTACACCTTC	CASSEYTGTGYGYTF
TRBJ2-7	NA	NA	TRBV7-2	TGTGCCAGCAGCCGGACAGTCAGCGAGCAGTACTTC	CASSRTVSEQYF
TRBJ1-2	NA	NA	TRBV9	TGTGCCAGCAGCGTAGCTCAGAACTATGGCTACACCTTC	CASSVAQNYGYTF
TRBJ1-1	NA	NA	TRBV6-1	TGTGCCAGCAGTGGAACGGGGGACACTGAAGCTTTCTTT	CASSGTGDTEAFF
TRBJ1-4	NA	NA	TRBV7-9	TGTGCCAGCAGCTTAAACAGGGACAATGAAAAACTGTTTTTT	CASSLNRDNEKLFF
TRBJ1-1	NA	NA	TRBV9	TGTGCCAGCACTTTAGGGGTACAGCCGGCGGAAGCTTTCTTT	CASTLGVQPAEAFF
TRBJ1-1	NA	NA	TRBV15	TGTGCCACCAGCAGGACAGGGAACACTGAAGCTTTCTTT	CATSRTGNTEAFF
TRBJ1-4	NA	NA	TRBV21-1	NA	CASSKALWYACTGGLTNEKLFF
TRBJ1-2	TRBD1	NA	TRBV7-8	TGTGCCAGCACACTAACAGGGGATCGTGGCTACACCTTC	CASTLTGDRGYTF
TRBJ2-1	TRBD1	NA	TRBV27	TGTGCCAGCAGTTTACAGGGGGTATCATCCTACAATGAGCAGTTCTTC	CASSLQGVSSYNEQFF
TRBJ1-2	NA	NA	TRBV30	TGTGCCTGGAGTAGCGCGGGCGGCTACACCTTC	CAWSSAGGYTF
TRBJ1-1	TRBD1	once	TRBV2	TGTGCCAGCATCGGCGACAGGGCCTCCGCTGAAGCTTTCTTT	CASIGDRASAEAFF
TRBJ1-5	NA	NA	TRBV28	TGTGCCAGCAGTTTGGAAGACAACGGGGATCAGCCCCAGCATTTT	CASSLEDNGDQPQHF
TRBJ2-1	NA	NA	TRBV7-7	TGTGCTAGCAGCCCTGGCAGGGGAGGGAACAATGAGCAGTTCTTC	CASSPGRGGNNEQFF
TRBJ1-1	NA	NA	TRBV5-6	TGTGCCAGCAGCTTTAACGAGGGCCATATGAACACTGAAGCTTTCTTT	CASSFNEGHMNTEAFF
TRBJ2-7	NA	NA	TRBV13	TGTGCCAGCAGCTTAGGGTACTACGAGCAGTACTTC	CASSLGYYEQYF
TRBJ2-7	NA	NA	TRBV12-2	TGTGCAAGTCGCTTACGCTCTCTGGACAGGGACTACGAGCAGTACTTC	CASRLRSLDRDYEQYF
TRBJ1-1	TRBD1	NA	TRBV29-1	TGCAGCGTTGGACAGGGGATGGTGCAGGCTTTCTTT	CSVGQGMVQAFF
TRBJ2-7	TRBD1	NA	TRBV7-9	TGTGCCAGCAGCTCCCCCAGGGGGTTTAACGAGCAGTACTTC	CASSSPRGFNEQYF
TRBJ2-7	NA	NA	TRBV6-5	TGTGCCAGCAGTCCCCAAATATCACTCCACGAGCAGTACTTC	CASSPQISLHEQYF
TRBJ2-7	TRBD2	NA	TRBV5-1	TGCGCCAGCAGCTTAGGCGGGGGGAACTACGAGCAGTACTTC	CASSLGGGNYEQYF
TRBJ1-2	TRBD1	NA	TRBV7-9	TGTGCCAGCAGCATAGGCTACAGGGGTGGCTATGGCTACACCTTC	CASSIGYRGGYGYTF
TRBJ2-3	NA	NA	TRBV10-1	TGCGCCAGCAGGGGCTCCGCCACAGATACGCAGTATTTT	CASRGSATDTQYF
TRBJ2-7	TRBD1	once	TRBV5-1	TGCGCCAGCAGCCCGGGACAGGGGTGGGACGAGCAGTACTTC	CASSPGQGWDEQYF
TRBJ2-5	NA	NA	TRBV5-1	TGCGCCAGCAGCTTGGAAATGGGGGGGGGCGGAGAGACCCAGTACTTC	CASSLEMGGGGETQYF
TRBJ2-5	NA	once	TRBV2	TGTGCCAGCAGTAGACAGCAAGAGACCCAGTACTTC	CASSRQQETQYF
TRBJ2-5	NA	NA	TRBV7-3	TGTGCCAGCAGCAAGCCTCAGGGGCAGAATCGTCTATCGGAGACCCAGTACTTC	CASSKPQGQNRLSETQYF
TRBJ2-5	NA	NA	TRBV9	TGTGCCAGCAGCGTAGCCCCCCCGGGGGGCGAGACCCAGTACTTC	CASSVAPPGGETQYF
TRBJ2-2	NA	NA	TRBV5-1	TGCGCCAGCAGCGGGGGGACAGTGAACACCGGGGAGCTGTTTTTT	CASSGGTVNTGELFF
TRBJ2-7	TRBD1	NA	TRBV6-5	TGTGCCAGCAGTTACTCGAGGGACAGGGCCTACGAGCAGTACTTC	CASSYSRDRAYEQYF
TRBJ2-7	TRBD1	NA	TRBV11-2	TGTGCCAGCAGCCCTCTGAGGGACAGGGTCTCCTACGAGCAGTACTTC	CASSPLRDRVSYEQYF
TRBJ1-2	TRBD1	few	TRBV6-5	TGTGCCAGCAGTTCTACAGGGGGCCATGGCTACACCTTC	CASSSTGGHGYTF
TRBJ1-5	TRBD1	NA	TRBV7-9	TGTGCCAGCAGCACAGACAGGGAAGGGGATCAGCCCCAGCATTTT	CASSTDREGDQPQHF
TRBJ2-7	TRBD1	NA	TRBV2	TGTGCCAGCAGAGGACAGGAGACTTACTTC	CASRGQETYF
TRBJ1-6	TRBD1	NA	TRBV11-2	TGTGCCAGCAGCTTAGGGGGGGACAGCTATTCACCCCTCCACTTT	CASSLGGDSYSPLHF
TRBJ1-1	NA	NA	TRBV30	TGTGCCTGGAGCGTACGACCCACCCCACGGGGGAGGGACACTGAAGCTTTCTTT	CAWSVRPTPRGRDTEAFF
TRBJ2-5	NA	NA	TRBV5-4	TGTGCCAGCAGCTTGGCCCAACAAGAGACCCAGTACTTC	CASSLAQQETQYF
TRBJ1-4	NA	NA	TRBV29-1	TGCAGCGTGACTGTCGGCGGACTCGAAAAACTGTTTTTT	CSVTVGGLEKLFF